In its sample, the clone carrying this TCR beta chain was seen once. Trimming cost V 5 bases and J 6 bases, with 2 bases left between them. Germline CDR1 is SEHNR and CDR2 is FQNEAQ (reference sequence). The CDR3 extends over 10 amino acids. The sample originates from a study of response to subunit inactivated influenza vaccine. TCRdb fed the RT-PCR reads into MiXCR, producing one record per CDR3 protein. In the table there are more than 550,000 distinct CDR3 sequences, approximately 10% of which are singletons. The same sample was also studied in work on T cells expressing NK-cell markers. That source adds: 5'RACE template switching with UMIs generated TCR beta cDNA. HCMV serostatus: seven of eight sequenced donors positive, one negative. The leading position in the CD3+CD56-NKG2C+ fraction of several donors also went to these clonotypes.

The J gene is TRBJ2-1, the V gene TRBV7-9; no definite D call. The source was PBMCs from blood, collected on the day of vaccination. The sequence was collected from a man aged 45-60 years who received an inactivated influenza vaccine. The CDR3 DNA reads as TGTGCCAGCAGCATCAATGAGCAGTTCTTC. As protein: CASSINEQFF.